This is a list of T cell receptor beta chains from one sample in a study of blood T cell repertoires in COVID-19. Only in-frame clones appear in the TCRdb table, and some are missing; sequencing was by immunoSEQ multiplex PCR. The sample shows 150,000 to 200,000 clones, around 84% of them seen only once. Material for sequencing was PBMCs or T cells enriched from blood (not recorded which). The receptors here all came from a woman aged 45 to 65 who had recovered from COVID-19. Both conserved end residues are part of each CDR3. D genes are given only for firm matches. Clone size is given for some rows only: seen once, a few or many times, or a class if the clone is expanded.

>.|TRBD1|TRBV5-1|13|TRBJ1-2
TGCGCCAGCAGCCAGGGGGCGCCGGGGGGCTACACCTTC
CASSQGAPGGYTF
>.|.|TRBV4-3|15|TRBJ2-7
TGCGCCAGCAGCCAATACCCCGACAAAAACTACGAGCAGTACTTC
CASSQYPDKNYEQYF
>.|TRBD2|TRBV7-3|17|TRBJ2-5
TGTGCCAGCAGCTTAACGCGGGAGGGCCCTTACCAAGAGACCCAGTACTTC
CASSLTREGPYQETQYF
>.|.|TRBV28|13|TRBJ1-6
TGTGCCAGCAGTCTCCCCTATAATTCACCCCTCCACTTT
CASSLPYNSPLHF
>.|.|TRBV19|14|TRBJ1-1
TGTGCCAGTAGGAGGTATGATATGAACACTGAAGCTTTCTTT
CASRRYDMNTEAFF
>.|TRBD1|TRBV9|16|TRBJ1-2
TGTGCCAGCAGCGTAGACAGGGGTGTGTTGGACTATGGCTACACCTTC
CASSVDRGVLDYGYTF
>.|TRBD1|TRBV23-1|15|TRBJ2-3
TGCGCCAGCAGTCTTCACGGACAGGGCCCAGATACGCAGTATTTT
CASSLHGQGPDTQYF
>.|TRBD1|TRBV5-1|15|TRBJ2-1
TGCGCCAGCAGCTTGCAGGGGGCCACCTACAATGAGCAGTTCTTC
CASSLQGATYNEQFF
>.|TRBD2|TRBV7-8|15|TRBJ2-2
TGTGCCAGCAGCTTACGACTAGCCCCAGGTGGGGAGCTGTTTTTT
CASSLRLAPGGELFF
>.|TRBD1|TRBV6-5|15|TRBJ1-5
TGTGCCAGCAGCCGAGGACAGGGTGTCGGTCAGCCCCAGCATTTT
CASSRGQGVGQPQHF
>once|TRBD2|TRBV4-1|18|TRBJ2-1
TGCGCCAGCAGCCCGAGGGGACTAGCGGGGTCCCTTCGGTATGAGCAGTTCTTC
CASSPRGLAGSLRYEQFF
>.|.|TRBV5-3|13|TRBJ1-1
TGTGCCAGAAGAGCTGCCAGGGCCACTGAAGCTTTCTTT
CARRAARATEAFF
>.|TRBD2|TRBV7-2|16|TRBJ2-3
TGTGCCAGCAGCTTATTTGGTAGCGGGGCCTCAGATACGCAGTATTTT
CASSLFGSGASDTQYF
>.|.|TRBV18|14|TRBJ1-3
TGTGCCAGTTTACCGGGGAGAAGACTGACTTCCATATATTTT
CASLPGRRLTSIYF
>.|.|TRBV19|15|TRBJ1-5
TGTGCCAGTAAACCGATAGAGGCCTCTAATCAGCCCCAGCATTTT
CASKPIEASNQPQHF
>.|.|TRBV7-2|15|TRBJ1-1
TGTGCCAGCAGCTTAGATGGAGGGAGGGCCACTGAAGCTTTCTTT
CASSLDGGRATEAFF
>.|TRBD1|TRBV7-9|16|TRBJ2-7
TGTGCCAGCAGCTTTTCGGCGGGACAGGGGGTGCACGAGCAGTACTTC
CASSFSAGQGVHEQYF
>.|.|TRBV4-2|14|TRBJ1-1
TGTGCCAGCAGCCACTTTGGGCAGAACACTGAAGCTTTCTTT
CASSHFGQNTEAFF
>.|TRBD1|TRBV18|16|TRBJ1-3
TGTGCCAGCTCAACCGACAGGGCAGCTGGTCGAAACACCATATATTTT
CASSTDRAAGRNTIYF
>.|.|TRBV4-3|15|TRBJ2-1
TGCGCCAGCAGCCAAGGCGGGAACAAACCCAATGAGCAGTTCTTC
CASSQGGNKPNEQFF
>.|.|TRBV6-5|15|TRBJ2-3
TGTGCCAGCAGACGAGCGGTGTCTAGCACAGATACGCAGTATTTT
CASRRAVSSTDTQYF
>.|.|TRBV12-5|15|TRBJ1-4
TGTGCTAGTGGTTCCCAGACATCAACTAATGAAAAACTGTTTTTT
CASGSQTSTNEKLFF
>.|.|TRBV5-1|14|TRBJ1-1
TGCGCCAGCAGCTTGGACGGTATGAACACTGAAGCTTTCTTT
CASSLDGMNTEAFF
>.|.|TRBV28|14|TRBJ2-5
TGTGCCAGCAGTTTATTAGGGGCCCAAGAGACCCAGTACTTC
CASSLLGAQETQYF
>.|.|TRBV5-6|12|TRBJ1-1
TGTGCCAGCAGGGGGTGGGGAGCTGAAGCTTTCTTT
CASRGWGAEAFF
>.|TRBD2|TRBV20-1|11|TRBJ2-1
TGCAGTGCTAGCCCAGCGGGAGTTGTGGTCTTC
CSASPAGVVVF
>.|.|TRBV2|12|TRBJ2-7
TGTGCCAGCAGGTTGGACAGCTACGAGCAGTACTTC
CASRLDSYEQYF
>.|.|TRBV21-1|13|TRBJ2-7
TGTGCCAGCCCGGGACAGAGCCCCTACGAGCAGTACTTC
CASPGQSPYEQYF
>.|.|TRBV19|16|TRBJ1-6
TGTGCCAGTACCACCGATCGCTTACAGGGAAGTTCACCCCTCCACTTT
CASTTDRLQGSSPLHF
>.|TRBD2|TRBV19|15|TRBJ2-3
TGTGCCAGTAACCTAGCGGGGGGGCCAACAGATACGCAGTATTTT
CASNLAGGPTDTQYF
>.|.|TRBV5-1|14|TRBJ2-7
TGCGCCAGCAGCCCCTCCGGGGGACCCTACGAGCAGTACTTC
CASSPSGGPYEQYF
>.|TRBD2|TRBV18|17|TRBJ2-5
TGTGCCAGCTCACGGGAATCTATATCGGGGGGGCAGAAGACCCAGTACTTC
CASSRESISGGQKTQYF
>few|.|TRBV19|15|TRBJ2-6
TGTGCCAGTATGTACAGCTTCTCTGGGGCCAACGTCCTGACTTTC
CASMYSFSGANVLTF
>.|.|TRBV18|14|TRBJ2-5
TGTGCCAGCTCATCACTAGGCGGGCAAGAGACCCAGTACTTC
CASSSLGGQETQYF
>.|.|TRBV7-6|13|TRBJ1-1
TGTGCCAGCAGTTACAACACGAACACTGAAGCTTTCTTT
CASSYNTNTEAFF
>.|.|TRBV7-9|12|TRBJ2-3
TGTGCCAGCAGTCCCGCGGCAGATACGCAGTATTTT
CASSPAADTQYF
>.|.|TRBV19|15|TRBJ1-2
TGTGCCAGTAGTATTATTTTGGCGGACAGCTATGGCTACACCTTC
CASSIILADSYGYTF
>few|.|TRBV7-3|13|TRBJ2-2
TGTGCCAGCAGCTCTTGGAGTGGCGGGGAGCTGTTTTTT
CASSSWSGGELFF
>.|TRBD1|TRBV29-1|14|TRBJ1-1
TGCAGCGTTAAAACAGGGGGGGTCGACACTGAAGCTTTCTTT
CSVKTGGVDTEAFF
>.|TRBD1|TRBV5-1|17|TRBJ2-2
TGCGCCAGCAGCTTGGTCTCCGGGACAGGGAACACCGGGGAGCTGTTTTTT
CASSLVSGTGNTGELFF
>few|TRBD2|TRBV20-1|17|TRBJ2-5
TGCAGTGCTAGTCTGGTAGCGGGGGCCCTCTCCCAAGAGACCCAGTACTTC
CSASLVAGALSQETQYF
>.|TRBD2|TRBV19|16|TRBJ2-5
TGTGCCAGTAGTATCGGGTCGCGGGGGGGGCAAGAGACCCAGTACTTC
CASSIGSRGGQETQYF
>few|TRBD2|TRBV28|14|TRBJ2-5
TGTGCCAGCAGTTCTTTCACTAGCGGAGAGACCCAGTACTTC
CASSSFTSGETQYF
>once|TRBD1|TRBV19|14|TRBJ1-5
TGTGCCAGTACCTTACAGGGGAGCAATCAGCCCCAGCATTTT
CASTLQGSNQPQHF
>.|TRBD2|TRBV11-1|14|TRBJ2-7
TGTGCCACCCTCTGGGCTAGCGGCACCTACGAGCAGTACTTC
CATLWASGTYEQYF
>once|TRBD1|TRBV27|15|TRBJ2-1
TGTGCCAGCAGCTTGGGGACAGGGGTATACAATGAGCAGTTCTTC
CASSLGTGVYNEQFF
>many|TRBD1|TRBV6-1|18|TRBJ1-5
TGTGCCAGCAGTGAAGAACAGGGGAATCACGGGACAAATCAGCCCCAGCATTTT
CASSEEQGNHGTNQPQHF
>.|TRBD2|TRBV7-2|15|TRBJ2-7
TGTGCCAGCAGCTTCCTAGCGGGGGGGCGATACGAGCAGTACTTC
CASSFLAGGRYEQYF
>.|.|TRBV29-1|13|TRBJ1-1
TGCAGCGTCGGGGGTTACAGGTCGGCTGAAGCTTTCTTT
CSVGGYRSAEAFF
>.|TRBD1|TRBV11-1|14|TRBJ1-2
TGTGCCAGCAGCTTAACTTCAGGGGGCGATGGCTACACCTTC
CASSLTSGGDGYTF
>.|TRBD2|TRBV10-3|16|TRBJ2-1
TGTGCCATCAGTGAGTCGTCAACTAGCGGGAGGTGGGGGCAGTTCTTC
CAISESSTSGRWGQFF
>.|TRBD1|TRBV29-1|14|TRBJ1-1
TGCAGCGCCGAACGGACAGGGAGGAACACTGAAGCTTTCTTT
CSAERTGRNTEAFF